The present entry profiles one T cell receptor (beta chain) with its context. Between the trimmed V and J ends, which lost 6 bases and 0 bases, there was a span of 9 bases. Germline V CDR1 and CDR2: SEHNR, FQNEAQ (reference sequence). CDR3 length: 15 residues. This sample was included in a study of blood T cell repertoires in COVID-19. Repertoires were generated with immunoSEQ multiplex PCR, while TCRdb's copy carries only in-frame clones and drops some. The table shows about 200,000 clones, with around 82% occurring only once. Participant age was about 18 to 95 years, and participants resided in fewer than 30 US areas.

The genes are TRBV7-9 and TRBJ2-6; D gene ambiguous. The TCR comes from a man aged 40-50 years who had recovered from COVID-19. The sequenced material came from PBMCs or T cells enriched from blood (not recorded which). The CDR3 nucleotides are TGTGCCAGCAGTACTTTTAGCTCTGGGGCCAACGTCCTGACTTTC. This encodes CASSTFSSGANVLTF.